One and the same sample provided the 28 T cell receptor beta chains below, sequenced in a study of cytomegalovirus exposure and HLA in healthy donors. PCR primers comprised 60 Vbeta and 13 Jbeta primers. Assay: immunoSEQ multiplex PCR; the TCRdb copy retains only in-frame clones and omits some. The sample has around 210,000 clones; 78% are singletons. The sample was PBMCs. These receptors were obtained from a boy between 10 and 17 years old in good health and CMV-seronegative.

The rearrangement uses TRBV30 and TRBJ1-2; no firm D call. Germline loops: CDR1 GTSNPN, CDR2 SVGIG (reference sequence). The CDR3 loop spans 11 amino acids. With 0 bases removed from V and 14 bases from J, the gap between germline ends came to 13 bases. The DNA of the CDR3 is TGTGCCTGGAGTGTACGAGCACCTAGTACCTTC. Translation: CAWSVRAPSTF.

The rearrangement links TRBV9 to TRBJ2-2, with D unresolved. The ends were cut back, 3 bases at V and 1 base at J, with 10 bases in the middle. Germline CDR1 and CDR2: SGDLS and YYNGEE. CDR3 length: 15 residues. CDR3 sequence: CASSAYLENTGELFF. The CDR3 region has the DNA TGTGCCAGCAGCGCCTACCTAGAGAACACCGGGGAGCTGTTTTTT.

V gene TRBV6-5 combines with J gene TRBJ2-5; 8 nucleotides line up with TRBD2. V dropped 2 bases and J dropped 5; count of bases not matched to a gene: 4. Germline CDR1 reads MNHEY; CDR2 reads SVGAGI. This CDR3 has 14 residues. CDR3 sequence (DNA): TGTGCCAGCAGTTACGCGGGACTAGGGGAGACCCAGTACTTC. Amino acid sequence: CASSYAGLGETQYF.

The V call is TRBV5-4, the J call TRBJ2-5; D uncertain. V lost 1 base and J lost 1, with 11 bases in between. This CDR3 has 15 residues. CDR1 and CDR2 from the germline V gene are SGHNT and YYREEE (reference sequence). The CDR3 reads CASSLPTQIQETQYF. The CDR3 bases are TGTGCCAGCAGCTTGCCCACCCAGATCCAAGAGACCCAGTACTTC.

The chain employs TRBV6-5 and TRBJ2-5; 7 nucleotides match TRBD2. TRBJ2-7 explains the end of the DNA better; the J call may be wrong. Germline CDR1 reads MNHEY; CDR2 reads SVGAGI. The CDR3 is made up of 15 amino acids. The CDR3 region is CASRGGRMAWNEQYF. CDR3 nucleotides: TGTGCCAGCAGGGGCGGGAGAATGGCTTGGAACGAGCAGTACTTC.

This chain connects TRBV7-9 to TRBJ1-5, with D perhaps matching TRBD1 (6 bases). CDR1 and CDR2 from the germline V gene are SEHNR and FQNEAQ (reference sequence). Between the trimmed V and J ends, which lost 8 bases and 7 bases, there was a span of 18 bases. The CDR3 runs 14 residues. The CDR3 DNA reads TGTGCCAGCCAATTAGGGGGACAAGGGCAGCCCCAGCATTTT. It yields the protein CASQLGGQGQPQHF.

A few counts support this clone. The chain employs TRBV29-1 and TRBJ2-3, with 10 bases matching TRBD1. The germline CDR1 and CDR2 sequences are SQVTM and ANQGSEA. The J segment lost 10 bases and the V segment lost 6 bases, leaving 19 bases of the junction unmatched. This CDR3 is built from 16 residues. The CDR3 nucleotides are TGCAGCGTCGACGAGGTGGGGACAGGGGCTCCTCGGGCGCAGTATTTT. It translates to CSVDEVGTGAPRAQYF.

The V call is TRBV27, the J call TRBJ1-2, with TRBD1 matching 7 bases. The CDR3 is 17 residues long. The V segment lost 9 bases and the J segment 5 bases; nucleotides outside the gene matches: 21. Germline V CDR1 and CDR2: MNHEY, SMNVEV (reference sequence). CDR3 amino acids: CASSPLGPGGTRYGYTF. The CDR3 DNA reads TGTGCCAGTTCCCCCCTCGGGCCAGGGGGTACTAGGTATGGCTACACCTTC.

This chain uses TRBV27 with TRBJ2-2, with D perhaps matching TRBD2 (6 bases). There are 17 residues in the CDR3. Per germline, CDR1 MNHEY and CDR2 SMNVEV (reference sequence). Trimming shortened V by 6 bases and J by 0 bases, and 17 bases separated the two germline ends. The CDR3 DNA sequence: TGTGCCAGCAGGAGGACTACCCAATATCCGAACACCGGGGAGCTGTTTTTT. This encodes CASRRTTQYPNTGELFF.

The genes are TRBV29-1 and TRBJ1-1; D gene ambiguous. CDR3 size: 14 residues. Trimming took 2 bases from V and 2 from J, leaving 12 bases between them. The germline V gene encodes CDR1 SQVTM and CDR2 ANQGSEA. The CDR3 sequence is CSVEPVSGNTEAFF. DNA for the CDR3: TGCAGCGTTGAACCCGTATCAGGTAACACTGAAGCTTTCTTT.

The chain has TRBV4-1 and TRBJ2-7, with 8 bases identical to TRBD2. The V segment lost 4 bases and the J segment 2 bases; nucleotides outside the gene matches: 10. This CDR3 is 16 amino acids long. Per the germline V gene, CDR1 is MGHRA and CDR2 is YSYEKL. The CDR3 DNA follows: TGCGCCAGCAGCCCCCGGACTAGCTTTCAGACCTACGAGCAGTACTTC. This gives the protein CASSPRTSFQTYEQYF.

This sequence joins TRBV18 and TRBJ1-1, with 7 bases that match TRBD1. With V trimmed by 1 base and J by 1 base, 6 bases remained unmatched. CDR1 and CDR2 from the germline V gene are KGHSH and LQKENI. This CDR3 spans 16 amino acids. CDR3 protein: CASSPRAGGRNTEAFF. The CDR3 DNA reads TGTGCCAGCTCACCACGGGCAGGGGGAAGGAACACTGAAGCTTTCTTT.

The rearrangement joins TRBV11-3 to TRBJ2-1; the match to TRBD2 covers 8 bases. V shed 2 bases, J shed 0 bases, and the junction held 9 bases outside the gene matches. Germline assignment: CDR1 SGHNT and CDR2 YENEEA. This CDR3 comprises 18 residues. DNA for the CDR3: TGTGCCAGCAGCTTAACAAGGGGCGGGGGGAGCTCCTACAATGAGCAGTTCTTC. This translates into CASSLTRGGGSSYNEQFF. Full variable domain (outside the CDR3, taken from reference TRBV11-3 and TRBJ2-1): EAGVVQSPRYKIIEKKQPVAFWCNPISGHNTLYWYLQNLGQGPELLIRYENEEAVDDSQLPKDRFSAERLKGVDSTLKIQPAELGDSAVYLCASSLTRGGGSSYNEQFFGPGTRLTVL.

The gene calls are TRBV27 and TRBJ2-7, with D maybe TRBD1 (6 bases). V was shortened by 5 bases and J by 2 bases, with 16 bases between the two germline ends. This CDR3 has 15 amino acids. Looked up from germline, CDR1 is MNHEY and CDR2 is SMNVEV (reference sequence). The DNA of the CDR3 is TGTGCCAGCAGTATCCTCTCGGGACACACCTACGAGCAGTACTTC. Its translation is CASSILSGHTYEQYF.

This clone has a single count. This chain joins TRBV11-2 and TRBJ2-3; 7 nucleotides agree with TRBD2. V shed 1 base, J shed 2 bases, and the junction held 9 bases outside the gene matches. CDR1 and CDR2 (germline): SGHAT, FQNNGV. This CDR3 comprises 17 residues. This CDR3 reads CASSLAVAGLNTDTQYF. CDR3 coding DNA: TGTGCCAGCAGCTTAGCGGTAGCGGGTCTCAACACAGATACGCAGTATTTT.

The CDR3 sequence is CASSPQGGEQFF. CDR3 coding DNA: TGTGCCAGCAGCCCCCAGGGGGGCGAGCAGTTCTTC. The chain links TRBV7-9 to TRBJ2-1; tentatively, D is TRBD1 (7 bases). The germline V gene has CDR1 SEHNR and CDR2 FQNEAQ (reference sequence). The ends were cut back, 5 bases at V and 10 bases at J, with 12 bases in the middle. This CDR3 spans 12 amino acids.

V usage is TRBV5-6 and J usage is TRBJ2-2; TRBD2 is a possible D gene (5 bases). CDR1 is SGHDT and CDR2 is YYEEEE in the germline V gene. V lost 2 bases and J lost 1, with 18 bases in between. The CDR3 is made up of 18 amino acids. This CDR3 reads CASSFLLGSFGNTGELFF. The CDR3 DNA reads TGTGCCAGCAGCTTTTTATTGGGGAGCTTTGGGAACACCGGGGAGCTGTTTTTT. The whole variable domain, filled in from reference TRBV5-6 and TRBJ2-2, reads DAGVTQSPTHLIKTRGQQVTLRCSPKSGHDTVSWYQQALGQGPQFIFQYYEEEERQRGNFPDRFSGHQFPNYSSELNVNALLLGDSALYLCASSFLLGSFGNTGELFFGEGSRLTVL.

The J gene is TRBJ2-2, the V gene TRBV5-5; 7 nucleotides align to TRBD1. CDR1 is SGHKS and CDR2 is YYEKEE in the germline V gene (reference sequence). The junction had 8 bases not matched to a gene; V was cut back by 2 bases and J by 7 bases. The CDR3 runs to 15 residues. CDR3 loop: CASSFLGQIVGELFF. CDR3 coding DNA: TGTGCCAGCAGCTTCCTGGGACAGATCGTCGGGGAGCTGTTTTTT. Together with reference TRBV5-5 and TRBJ2-2, the CDR3 gives the full variable domain: DAGVTQSPTHLIKTRGQQVTLRCSPISGHKSVSWYQQVLGQGPQFIFQYYEKEERGRGNFPDRFSARQFPNYSSELNVNALLLGDSALYLCASSFLGQIVGELFFGEGSRLTVL.

The rearrangement links TRBV9 to TRBJ2-2; D gene uncertain. Trimming pared 4 bases from V and 1 base from J, leaving 14 bases between. CDR1 and CDR2 (germline): SGDLS, YYNGEE. The CDR3 runs 16 residues. CDR3 loop: CASSPTLRLNTGELFF. The CDR3 DNA reads TGTGCCAGCAGCCCCACCCTGCGCCTGAACACCGGGGAGCTGTTTTTT. Supplemented by reference TRBV9 and TRBJ2-2, the full variable domain reads DSGVTQTPKHLITATGQRVTLRCSPRSGDLSVYWYQQSLDQGLQFLIQYYNGEERAKGNILERFSAQQFPDLHSELNLSSLELGDSALYFCASSPTLRLNTGELFFGEGSRLTVL.

The chain is built from TRBV19 and TRBJ2-3; TRBD1 aligns across 8 bases. The CDR3 length is 15 residues. V lost 1 base and J lost 5; bases outside the gene matches: 5. Germline V gene data show CDR1 as LNHDA and CDR2 as SQIVND (reference sequence). CDR3 sequence (DNA): TGTGCCAGTAGTATAGGGACAGGGCATGAAGATACGCAGTATTTT. It specifies CASSIGTGHEDTQYF.

V usage is TRBV5-6 and J usage is TRBJ1-2; the D gene is possibly TRBD1 (6 bases). The CDR3 has 13 residues. V was pared by 4 bases and J by 8 bases, with 15 bases between. Germline V CDR1 and CDR2: SGHDT, YYEEEE. The CDR3 DNA sequence: TGTGCCAGCAGCCTAACAGGGCCTGGCGGCTACACCTTC. Protein: CASSLTGPGGYTF.

This chain links TRBV7-7 with TRBJ2-1; TRBD1 agrees at 8 bases. The germline V gene has CDR1 SSHAT and CDR2 FNYEAQ (reference sequence). CDR3 length: 13 amino acids. The ends lost 5 bases at V and 6 bases at J; junction bases unmatched: 3. The CDR3 spells CASSVDRVNEQFF. CDR3 sequence (DNA): TGTGCCAGCAGCGTGGACAGGGTCAATGAGCAGTTCTTC.

J is TRBJ1-6 and V is TRBV7-6, with 7 positions matching TRBD1. Germline loops: CDR1 SGHVS, CDR2 FNYEAQ. V shed 6 bases, J shed 7 bases, and the junction held 6 bases outside the gene matches. CDR3 length equals 14 residues. The CDR3 nucleotides are TGTGCCAGCAGTTACAGGGGTGACAATTCACCCCTCCACTTT. Protein product: CASSYRGDNSPLHF. Drawing the rest from reference TRBV7-6 and TRBJ1-6, the complete variable domain is GAGVSQSPRYKVTKRGQDVALRCDPISGHVSLYWYRQALGQGPEFLTYFNYEAQQDKSGLPNDRFSAERPEGSISTLTIQRTEQRDSAMYRCASSYRGDNSPLHFGNGTRLTVT.

The chain combines TRBV7-9 with TRBJ1-2, with 12 bases matching TRBD1. This CDR3 has 16 amino acids. Trimming took 0 bases from V and 7 from J; bases not matched to a gene: 6. Per germline, CDR1 SEHNR and CDR2 FQNEAQ (reference sequence). The chain's CDR3 is CASSLAAGTGGAGYTF. DNA for the CDR3: TGTGCCAGCAGCTTAGCGGCCGGGACAGGGGGCGCTGGCTACACCTTC.

The V and J genes are TRBV5-1 and TRBJ1-1; D is uncertain. This CDR3 has 14 residues. Germline V CDR1 and CDR2: SGHRS, YFSETQ. Trimming cost V 7 bases and J 2 bases, with 15 bases left between them. The CDR3 sequence is CASGDRELNTEAFF. In DNA, the CDR3 is TGCGCCAGCGGCGACCGGGAACTCAACACTGAAGCTTTCTTT.

The genes are TRBV29-1 and TRBJ1-2, with D perhaps TRBD1 (6 bases). The CDR3 spans 15 residues. Trimming stripped 3 bases from V and 4 bases from J, with 18 bases between. CDR1 is SQVTM, CDR2 ANQGSEA, per germline. The CDR3 here is CSVEGPTGTFYGYTF. The CDR3 DNA is TGCAGCGTTGAGGGACCGACAGGAACCTTCTATGGCTACACCTTC.

The count of this clone is one. The chain uses TRBV11-2 and TRBJ1-5, with 12 positions matching TRBD1. The CDR3 consists of 16 residues. Germline V lookup: CDR1 SGHAT, CDR2 FQNNGV. The V gene end was trimmed by 5 bases and the J gene end by 9 bases; junction bases not matched to a gene: 11. In nucleotides, the CDR3 is TGTGCCAGCAGCATGGGACAGGGGGCCTCCTTCGGGCCCCAGCATTTT. It codes for CASSMGQGASFGPQHF.

The chain carries TRBV29-1 and TRBJ2-7; 10 nucleotides align to TRBD1. The CDR3 runs 12 residues. J gave up 3 bases and V 6 bases, and 2 bases lay outside the gene matches. Looked up from germline, CDR1 is SQVTM and CDR2 is ANQGSEA. CDR3 nucleotides: TGCAGCGTCGGACAGGGGGTCTACGAGCAGTACTTC. As protein: CSVGQGVYEQYF.